This TCR beta chain was captured by sequencing in a study of cytomegalovirus exposure and HLA in healthy donors. A remark on this clone: Its antigen is unknown.

Study-wide results and limits: Most TCR beta V segments were productive about 87% or about 30% of the time in an earlier analysis.

Regarding donors, all were healthy bone marrow donors. The PCR made use of 60 Vbeta and 13 Jbeta primers. The table came from immunoSEQ multiplex PCR; TCRdb's copy has only in-frame clones and leaves some out. The sample records around 130,000 clones, approximately 80% being singletons. Between the trimmed V and J ends, which lost 2 bases and 5 bases, there was a span of 6 bases. The CDR3 has 13 amino acids. Germline lookup yields CDR1 SGHTA and CDR2 FQGNSA. The sequence was collected from a young woman in good health and CMV-seronegative. The V call is TRBV7-2, the J call TRBJ2-2; D call uncertain. The material sequenced was PBMCs. This chain's CDR3 is CASSLRETGELFF. CDR3 DNA: TGTGCCAGCAGCTTACGAGAAACCGGGGAGCTGTTTTTT.